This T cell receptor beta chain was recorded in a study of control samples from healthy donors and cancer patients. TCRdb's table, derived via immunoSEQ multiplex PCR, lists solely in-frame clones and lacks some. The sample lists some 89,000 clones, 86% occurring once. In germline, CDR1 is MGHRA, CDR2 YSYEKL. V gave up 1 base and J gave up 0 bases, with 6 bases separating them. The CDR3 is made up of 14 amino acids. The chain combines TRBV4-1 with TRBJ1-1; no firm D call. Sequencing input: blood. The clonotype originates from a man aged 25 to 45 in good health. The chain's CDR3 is CASSQGIVNTEAFF. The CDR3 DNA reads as TGCGCCAGCAGCCAAGGAATTGTGAACACTGAAGCTTTCTTT.